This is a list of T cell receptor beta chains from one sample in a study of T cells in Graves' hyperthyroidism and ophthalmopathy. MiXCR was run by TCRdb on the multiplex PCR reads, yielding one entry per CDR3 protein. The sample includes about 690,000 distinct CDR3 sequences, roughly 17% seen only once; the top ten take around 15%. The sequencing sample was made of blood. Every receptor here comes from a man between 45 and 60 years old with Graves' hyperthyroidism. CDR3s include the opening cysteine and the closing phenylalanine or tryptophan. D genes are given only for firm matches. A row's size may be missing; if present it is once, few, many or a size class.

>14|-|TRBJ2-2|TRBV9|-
TGTGCCAGCAGCCCTCGTTATGGTGGGTGGGAGCTGTTTTTT
CASSPRYGGWELFF
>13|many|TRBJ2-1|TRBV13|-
TGTGCCAGCAGCTTAGCTAGTAACAATGAGCAGTTCTTC
CASSLASNNEQFF
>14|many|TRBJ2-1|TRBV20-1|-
TGCAGTGCTAGAGATGCCGGGAGCATACCTGAGCAGTTCTTC
CSARDAGSIPEQFF
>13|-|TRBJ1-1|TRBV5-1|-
TGCGCCAGCAGCTTTACCAGGTTGACTGAAGCTTTCTTT
CASSFTRLTEAFF
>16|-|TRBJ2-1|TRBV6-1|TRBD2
TGTGCCAGCAGTGAATCTCCTAGCGGGAGAAACAATGAGCAGTTCTTC
CASSESPSGRNNEQFF
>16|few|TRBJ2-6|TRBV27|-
TGTGCTACGAAACGATATGGTTCCTCTGGGGCCAACGTCCTGACTTTC
CATKRYGSSGANVLTF
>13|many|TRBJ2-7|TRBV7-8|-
TGTGCCAGCGGAAGGGCAGACCAATACGAGCAGTACTTC
CASGRADQYEQYF
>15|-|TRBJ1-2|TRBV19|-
TGTGCCAGTATCGGACAGATCTCGTTACAGGATGGCTACACCTTC
CASIGQISLQDGYTF
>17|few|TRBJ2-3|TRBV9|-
TGTGCCAGCAGCAGAAACGTACAGGAGATTAGCACAGATACGCAGTATTTT
CASSRNVQEISTDTQYF
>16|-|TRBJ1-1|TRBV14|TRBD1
TGTGCCAGCAGCAAGAGACAGGGGGCGGGGGACACTGAAGCTTTCTTT
CASSKRQGAGDTEAFF
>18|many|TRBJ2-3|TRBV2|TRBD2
TGTGCCAGCAATGGGGGACTAGCGGAGGGATCAGGCACAGATACGCAGTATTTT
CASNGGLAEGSGTDTQYF
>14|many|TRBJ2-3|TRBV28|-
TGTGCCAGCGGGGTCGGGGACAGCACAGATACGCAGTATTTT
CASGVGDSTDTQYF
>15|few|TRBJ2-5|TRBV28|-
TGTGCCAGCAGTTTATTCGGGGAAGCCAGAGAGACCCAGTACTTC
CASSLFGEARETQYF
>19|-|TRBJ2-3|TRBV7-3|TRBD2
TGTGCCAGCAGCTTAACAGTCACTAGCGGGAGTGAAGGCACAGATACGCAGTATTTT
CASSLTVTSGSEGTDTQYF
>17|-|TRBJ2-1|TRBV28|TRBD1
TGTGCCAGCAGTTTATGGGGGACAGCCCATTCAGGGAATGAGCAGTTCTTC
CASSLWGTAHSGNEQFF
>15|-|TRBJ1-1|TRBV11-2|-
TGTGCCAGCAGGCACCCGGGCCTAAGGGGGACTGAAGCTTTCTTT
CASRHPGLRGTEAFF
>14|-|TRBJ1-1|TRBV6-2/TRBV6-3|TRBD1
TGTGCCAGCAGTATCAGGGGGTATGGCACTGAAGCTTTCTTT
CASSIRGYGTEAFF
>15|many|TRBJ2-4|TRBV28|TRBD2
TGTGCCAGCAGTTTTCGGCTAGCGGAGAAAAACATTCAGTACTTC
CASSFRLAEKNIQYF
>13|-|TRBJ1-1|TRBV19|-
TGTGCCAGTAGTATAAGGGTTGACACTGAAGCTTTCTTT
CASSIRVDTEAFF
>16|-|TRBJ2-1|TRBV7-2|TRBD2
TGTGCCAGCACCCTGTATAGCGGGAGGGCCTTTGATGAGCAGTTCTTC
CASTLYSGRAFDEQFF